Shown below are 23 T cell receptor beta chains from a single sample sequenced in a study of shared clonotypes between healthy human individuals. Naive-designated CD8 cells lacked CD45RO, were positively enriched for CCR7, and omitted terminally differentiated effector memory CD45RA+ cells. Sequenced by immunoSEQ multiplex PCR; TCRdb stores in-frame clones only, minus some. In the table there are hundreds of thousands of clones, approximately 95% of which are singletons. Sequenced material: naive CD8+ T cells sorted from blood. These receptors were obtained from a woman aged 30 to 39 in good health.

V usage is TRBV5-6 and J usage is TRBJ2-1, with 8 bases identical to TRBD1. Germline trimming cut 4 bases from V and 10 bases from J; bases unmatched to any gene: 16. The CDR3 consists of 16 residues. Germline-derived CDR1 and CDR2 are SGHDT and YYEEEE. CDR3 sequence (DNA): TGTGCCAGCAGCCCTCGCGGGCAGGGGGCGCCTTTGGAGCAGTTCTTC. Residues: CASSPRGQGAPLEQFF.

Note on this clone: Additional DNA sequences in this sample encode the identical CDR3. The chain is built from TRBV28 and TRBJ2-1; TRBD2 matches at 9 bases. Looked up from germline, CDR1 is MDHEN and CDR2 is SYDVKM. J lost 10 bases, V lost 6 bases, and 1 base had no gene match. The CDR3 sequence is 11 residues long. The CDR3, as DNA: TGTGCCAGCAGCCTAGCGGGGGAGCAGTTCTTC. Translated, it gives CASSLAGEQFF.

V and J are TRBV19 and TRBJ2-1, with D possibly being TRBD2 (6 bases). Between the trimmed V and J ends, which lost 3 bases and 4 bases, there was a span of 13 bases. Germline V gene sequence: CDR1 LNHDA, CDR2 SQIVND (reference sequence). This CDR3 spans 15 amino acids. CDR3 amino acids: CASSIPAEGYNEQFF. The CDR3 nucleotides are TGTGCCAGTAGTATCCCAGCGGAGGGGTACAATGAGCAGTTCTTC. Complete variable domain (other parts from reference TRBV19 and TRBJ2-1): DGGITQSPKYLFRKEGQNVTLSCEQNLNHDAMYWYRQDPGQGLRLIYYSQIVNDFQKGDIAEGYSVSREKKESFPLTVTSAQKNPTAFYLCASSIPAEGYNEQFFGPGTRLTVL.

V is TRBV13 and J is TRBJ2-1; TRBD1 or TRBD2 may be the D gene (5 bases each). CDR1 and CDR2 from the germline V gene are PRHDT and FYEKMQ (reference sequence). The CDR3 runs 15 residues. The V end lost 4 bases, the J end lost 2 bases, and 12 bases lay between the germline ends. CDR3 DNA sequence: TGTGCCAGCAGCTCCAGGGCGAGGGCCTACAATGAGCAGTTCTTC. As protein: CASSSRARAYNEQFF.

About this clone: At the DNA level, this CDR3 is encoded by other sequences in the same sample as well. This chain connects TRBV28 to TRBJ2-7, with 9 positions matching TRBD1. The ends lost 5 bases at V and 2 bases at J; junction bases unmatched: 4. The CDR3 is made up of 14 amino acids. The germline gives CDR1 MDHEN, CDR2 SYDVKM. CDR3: CASSPGQGPYEQYF. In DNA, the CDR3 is TGTGCCAGCAGTCCTGGACAGGGGCCCTACGAGCAGTACTTC.

The CDR3 DNA reads as TGTGCCAGCACCGTCCGGACTAGCGGCTCCTACGAGCAGTACTTC. Its protein is CASTVRTSGSYEQYF. This sequence joins TRBV6-5 and TRBJ2-7; 10 bases agree with TRBD2. Germline loops: CDR1 MNHEY, CDR2 SVGAGI. The V gene end was trimmed by 7 bases and the J gene end by 0 bases; junction bases not matched to a gene: 6. The CDR3 totals 15 residues.

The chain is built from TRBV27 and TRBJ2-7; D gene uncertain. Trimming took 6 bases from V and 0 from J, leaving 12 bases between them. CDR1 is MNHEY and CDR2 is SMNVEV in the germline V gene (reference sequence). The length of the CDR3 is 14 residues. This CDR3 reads CASSPVMNSYEQYF. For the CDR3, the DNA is TGTGCCAGCAGCCCCGTAATGAACTCCTACGAGCAGTACTTC.

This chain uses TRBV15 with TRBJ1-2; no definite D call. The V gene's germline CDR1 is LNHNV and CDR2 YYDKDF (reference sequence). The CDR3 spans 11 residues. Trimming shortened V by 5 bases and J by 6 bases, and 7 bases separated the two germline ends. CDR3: CATSGLDGYTF. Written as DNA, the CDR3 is TGTGCCACCAGCGGGCTAGATGGCTACACCTTC.

CDR3 loop: CASSYGTSGTDTQYF. The CDR3 DNA is TGTGCCAGCAGTTATGGGACTAGCGGGACAGATACGCAGTATTTT. The chain recombines TRBV27 with TRBJ2-3; 12 nucleotides agree with TRBD2. Trimming cost V 4 bases and J 3 bases; bases outside gene matches: 2. Germline assignment: CDR1 MNHEY and CDR2 SMNVEV (reference sequence). The CDR3 length is 15 residues.

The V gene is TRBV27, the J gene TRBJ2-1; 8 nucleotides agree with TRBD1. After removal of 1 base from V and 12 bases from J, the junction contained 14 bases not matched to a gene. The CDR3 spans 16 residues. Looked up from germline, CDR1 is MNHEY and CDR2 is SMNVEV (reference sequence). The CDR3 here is CASSLLNRGAPLPQFF. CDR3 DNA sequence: TGTGCCAGCAGTTTATTAAACAGGGGGGCCCCTCTCCCGCAGTTCTTC.

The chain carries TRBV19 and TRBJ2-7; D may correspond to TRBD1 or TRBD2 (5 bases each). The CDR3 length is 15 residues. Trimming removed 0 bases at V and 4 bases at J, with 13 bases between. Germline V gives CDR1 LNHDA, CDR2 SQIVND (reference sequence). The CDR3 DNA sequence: TGTGCCAGTAGTATAGATCCGGGACGGGGATACGAGCAGTACTTC. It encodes CASSIDPGRGYEQYF.

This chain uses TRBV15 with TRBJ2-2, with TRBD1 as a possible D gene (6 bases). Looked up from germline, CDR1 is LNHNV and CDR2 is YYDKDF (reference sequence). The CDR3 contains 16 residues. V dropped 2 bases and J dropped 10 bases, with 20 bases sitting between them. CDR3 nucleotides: TGTGCCACCAGCAGATCATCCCGAGGACAGAATGAGGAGCTGTTTTTT. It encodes CATSRSSRGQNEELFF.

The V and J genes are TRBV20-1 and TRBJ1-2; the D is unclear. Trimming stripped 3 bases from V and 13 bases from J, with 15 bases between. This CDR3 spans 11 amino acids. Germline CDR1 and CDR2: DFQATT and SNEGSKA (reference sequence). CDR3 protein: CSASQEGFRTF. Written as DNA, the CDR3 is TGCAGTGCTAGTCAAGAAGGGTTTCGCACCTTC.

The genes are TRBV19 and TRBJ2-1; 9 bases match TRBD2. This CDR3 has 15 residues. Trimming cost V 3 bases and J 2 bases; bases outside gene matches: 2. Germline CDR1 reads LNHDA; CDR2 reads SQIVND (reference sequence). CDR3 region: CASSILAGTYNEQFF. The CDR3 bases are TGTGCCAGTAGTATCCTAGCGGGGACCTACAATGAGCAGTTCTTC. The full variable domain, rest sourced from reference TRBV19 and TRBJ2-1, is DGGITQSPKYLFRKEGQNVTLSCEQNLNHDAMYWYRQDPGQGLRLIYYSQIVNDFQKGDIAEGYSVSREKKESFPLTVTSAQKNPTAFYLCASSILAGTYNEQFFGPGTRLTVL.

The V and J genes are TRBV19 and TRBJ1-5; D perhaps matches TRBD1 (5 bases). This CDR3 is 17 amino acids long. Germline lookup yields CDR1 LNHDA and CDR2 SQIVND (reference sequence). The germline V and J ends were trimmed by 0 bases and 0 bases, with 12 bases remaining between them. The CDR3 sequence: CASSIDGGGISNQPQHF. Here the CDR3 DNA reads TGTGCCAGTAGTATAGATGGTGGGGGAATTAGCAATCAGCCCCAGCATTTT.

Here the CDR3 reads CSVEGARDMNSPLHF. CDR3 in DNA: TGCAGCGTTGAGGGGGCCCGGGACATGAATTCACCCCTCCACTTT. The chain links TRBV29-1 to TRBJ1-6; weak D call: TRBD1 (6 bases). V gave up 3 bases and J gave up 7 bases, with 16 bases separating them. Germline CDR1 reads SQVTM; CDR2 reads ANQGSEA. CDR3 length: 15 amino acids.

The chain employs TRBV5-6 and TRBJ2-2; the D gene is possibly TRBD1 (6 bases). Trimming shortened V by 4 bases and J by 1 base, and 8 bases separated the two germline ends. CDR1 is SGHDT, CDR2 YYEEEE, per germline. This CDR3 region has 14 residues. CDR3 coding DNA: TGTGCCAGCAGCCTGGGACAGAACACCGGGGAGCTGTTTTTT. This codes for CASSLGQNTGELFF.

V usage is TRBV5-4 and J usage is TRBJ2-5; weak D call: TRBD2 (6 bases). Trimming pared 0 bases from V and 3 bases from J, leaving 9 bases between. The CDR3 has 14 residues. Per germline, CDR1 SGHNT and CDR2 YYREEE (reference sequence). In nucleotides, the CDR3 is TGTGCCAGCAGCTTGGTAGGAGGGGAAGAGACCCAGTACTTC. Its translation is CASSLVGGEETQYF. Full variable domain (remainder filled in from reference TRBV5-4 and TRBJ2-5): ETGVTQSPTHLIKTRGQQVTLRCSSQSGHNTVSWYQQALGQGPQFIFQYYREEENGRGNFPPRFSGLQFPNYSSELNVNALELDDSALYLCASSLVGGEETQYFGPGTRLLVL.

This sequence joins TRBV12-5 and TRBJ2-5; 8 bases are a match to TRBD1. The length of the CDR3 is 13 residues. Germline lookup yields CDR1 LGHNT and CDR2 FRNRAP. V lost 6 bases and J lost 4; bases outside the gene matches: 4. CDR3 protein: CASGRTGSETQYF. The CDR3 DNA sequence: TGTGCTAGTGGCAGGACAGGGTCAGAGACCCAGTACTTC.

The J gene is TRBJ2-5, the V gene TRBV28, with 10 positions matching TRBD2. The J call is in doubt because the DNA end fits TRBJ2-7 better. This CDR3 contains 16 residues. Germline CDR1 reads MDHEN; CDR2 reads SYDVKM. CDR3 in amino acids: CASSPITSGIPYEQYF. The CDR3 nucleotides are TGTGCCAGCAGTCCGATTACTAGCGGGATACCCTACGAGCAGTACTTC.

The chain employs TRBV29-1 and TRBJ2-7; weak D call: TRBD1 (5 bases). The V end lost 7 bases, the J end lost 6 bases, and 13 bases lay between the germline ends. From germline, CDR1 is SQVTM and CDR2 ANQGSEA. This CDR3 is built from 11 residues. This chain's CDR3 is CSAGHRFEQYF. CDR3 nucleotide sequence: TGCAGCGCAGGGCATAGGTTCGAGCAGTACTTC.

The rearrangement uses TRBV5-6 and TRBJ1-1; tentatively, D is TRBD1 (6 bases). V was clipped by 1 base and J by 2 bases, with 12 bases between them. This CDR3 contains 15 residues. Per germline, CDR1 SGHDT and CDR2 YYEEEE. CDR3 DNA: TGTGCCAGCAGCTTGTTCGGGACACTAAACACTGAAGCTTTCTTT. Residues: CASSLFGTLNTEAFF. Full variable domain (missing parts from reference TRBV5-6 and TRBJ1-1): DAGVTQSPTHLIKTRGQQVTLRCSPKSGHDTVSWYQQALGQGPQFIFQYYEEEERQRGNFPDRFSGHQFPNYSSELNVNALLLGDSALYLCASSLFGTLNTEAFFGQGTRLTVV.

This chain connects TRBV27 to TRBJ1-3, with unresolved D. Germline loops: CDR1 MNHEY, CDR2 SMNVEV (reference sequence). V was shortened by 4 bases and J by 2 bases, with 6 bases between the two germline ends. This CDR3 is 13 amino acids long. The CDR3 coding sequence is TGTGCCAGCAGTTCCTTCCCTGGAAACACCATATATTTT. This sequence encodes CASSSFPGNTIYF.